The sequence of this T cell receptor (beta chain) was determined in a study of blood T cell repertoires in COVID-19. Study-level background: Samples came from the United States, Italy and Spain, spanning acute and convalescent COVID-19. PBMCs, B-cell-depleted T cells, or T cells were the source of the cDNA or gDNA that made up the material.

Sequenced by immunoSEQ multiplex PCR; TCRdb stores in-frame clones only, minus some. The table has some 120,000 clones, 90% seen once; the top ten hold 1.5% to 2%. The CDR3 totals 15 residues. Trimming left V 3 bases short and J 1 base short, with 13 bases between. Germline V CDR1 and CDR2: SGHRS, YFSETQ. The receptor comes from a human donor with active COVID-19. The donor label of this sample is uncertain. Sequencing input: peripheral blood. The chain has TRBV5-1 and TRBJ2-5; tentatively, D is TRBD1 (5 bases). In nucleotides, the CDR3 is TGCGCCAGCAGCTCTCACGAACAGGTCCAAGAGACCCAGTACTTC. Translation gives CASSSHEQVQETQYF.